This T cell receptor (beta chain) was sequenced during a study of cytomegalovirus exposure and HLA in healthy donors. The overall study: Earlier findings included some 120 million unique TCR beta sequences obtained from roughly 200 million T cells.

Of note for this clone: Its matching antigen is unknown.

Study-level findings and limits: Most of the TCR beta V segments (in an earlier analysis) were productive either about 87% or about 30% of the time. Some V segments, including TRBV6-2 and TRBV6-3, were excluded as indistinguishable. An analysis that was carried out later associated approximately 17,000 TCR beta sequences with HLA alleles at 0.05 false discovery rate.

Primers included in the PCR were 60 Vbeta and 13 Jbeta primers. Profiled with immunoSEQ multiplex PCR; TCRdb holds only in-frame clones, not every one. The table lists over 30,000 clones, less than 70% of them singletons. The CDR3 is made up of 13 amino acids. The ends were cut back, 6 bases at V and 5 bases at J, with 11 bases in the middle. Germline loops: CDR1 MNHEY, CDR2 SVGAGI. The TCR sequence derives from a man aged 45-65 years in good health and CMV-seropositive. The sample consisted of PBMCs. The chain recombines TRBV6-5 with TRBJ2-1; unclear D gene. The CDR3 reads CASRARLDNEQFF. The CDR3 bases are TGTGCCAGCAGGGCTAGGCTAGACAATGAGCAGTTCTTC.